This entry features one TCR beta chain sequence. Its antigen is not identified. These data come from a study of Tregs in tolerant kidney transplant recipients. Findings and caveats of the study: Biological reproducibility was not directly addressed in this study.

Here immunoSEQ multiplex PCR was the method, and the copy in TCRdb shows in-frame clones only, minus some. The sample holds around 64,000 clones; roughly 86% are singletons and the top ten take more than 3%. Looked up from germline, CDR1 is SGHRS and CDR2 is YFSETQ. This CDR3 has 15 residues. The V and J ends lost 2 bases and 4 bases, in that order; junction bases with no gene match: 5. The nonmyeloablative bone marrow transplants came from related graft donors, with transient mixed chimerism. This chain connects TRBV5-1 to TRBJ2-7, with 11 bases that match TRBD2. Material: CD4+ T cells from blood (PBMCs), obtained 6 months after the transplant. This TCR was recovered from a human patient who received a combined kidney and bone marrow transplant. Some of the T cells might come from the graft donor. The CDR3: CASSLTSGSGYEQYF. CDR3 DNA sequence: TGCGCCAGCAGCTTAACTAGCGGGAGTGGGTACGAGCAGTACTTC.